Presented here are 9 T cell receptor beta chains from one specimen sequenced in a study of technical replicates of blood from a few donors. Assay: immunoSEQ multiplex PCR; the TCRdb copy retains only in-frame clones and omits some. The sample contains around 83,000 clones, 91% of which appear only once. Sequencing was carried out using T cells isolated from PBMCs. The receptors shown here come from a human donor in good health. Some clones in this sample may be carry-over from other donors' samples.

The chain couples TRBV6-6 to TRBJ2-7; 9 bases match TRBD2. The CDR3 spans 16 residues. Germline assignment: CDR1 MNHNY and CDR2 SVGAGI (reference sequence). Unmatched junction bases numbered 5, after V lost 0 bases and J lost 2 bases. The CDR3 loop is CASSYSVGGGAYEQYF. CDR3 DNA: TGTGCCAGCAGTTACTCGGTAGGCGGGGGGGCCTACGAGCAGTACTTC.

This clone showed up just once. J is TRBJ1-1 and V is TRBV9; 7 bases match TRBD1. From germline, CDR1 is SGDLS and CDR2 YYNGEE. V gave up 2 bases and J gave up 1 base; unmatched junction bases: 2. This CDR3 is built from 14 residues. The CDR3 nucleotides read TGTGCCAGCAGCGTCCGGGACAGGAACACTGAAGCTTTCTTT. Translated, it gives CASSVRDRNTEAFF.

The chain combines TRBV6-6 with TRBJ1-5; D unresolved. This CDR3 spans 15 amino acids. Germline CDR1 is MNHNY and CDR2 is SVGAGI (reference sequence). V dropped 1 base and J dropped 0 bases, with 7 bases sitting between them. The CDR3 loop is CASSYFQVSNQPQHF. The DNA of the CDR3 is TGTGCCAGCAGTTACTTTCAGGTTAGCAATCAGCCCCAGCATTTT.

This clone is a singleton in its sample. This chain uses TRBV5-4 with TRBJ2-7; TRBD2 might be the D (7 bases). Germline CDR1 reads SGHNT; CDR2 reads YYREEE (reference sequence). The CDR3 covers 15 residues. Deletions cut 4 bases from V and 2 bases from J, with 16 bases between. The CDR3 loop reads CASSGGGTTAYEQYF. The CDR3 DNA reads TGTGCCAGCAGCGGAGGGGGGACTACCGCCTACGAGCAGTACTTC.

The CDR3 nucleotides read TGTGCCAGCAGCTTATACACGACAGCTTCCTCGGAGCTGTTTTTT. Translated: CASSLYTTASSELFF. The chain links TRBV11-2 to TRBJ2-2, with D maybe TRBD1 (5 bases). CDR1 is SGHAT, CDR2 FQNNGV, per germline. This CDR3 spans 15 amino acids. The V end was cut by 2 bases, the J end by 10 bases, with 17 bases between.

The gene calls are TRBV6-5 and TRBJ1-1; 9 bases are a match to TRBD1. This CDR3 has 13 amino acids. V lost 6 bases to trimming and J lost 7 bases; unmatched junction nucleotides: 6. Germline CDR1 is MNHEY and CDR2 is SVGAGI. The CDR3 bases are TGTGCCAGCAGGTTGACAGGGGGGTTTGAAGCTTTCTTT. Translating gives CASRLTGGFEAFF.

The rearrangement links TRBV7-9 to TRBJ2-7, with TRBD2 as a possible D gene (5 bases). The germline V gene has CDR1 SEHNR and CDR2 FQNEAQ (reference sequence). The CDR3 is made up of 14 amino acids. V shed 1 base and J shed 2 bases, with 9 bases lying between them. The CDR3 is CASSLGGLTYEQYF. The CDR3 bases are TGTGCCAGCAGCTTAGGAGGACTTACCTACGAGCAGTACTTC.

The rearrangement links TRBV30 to TRBJ2-3; a possible D gene is TRBD2 (6 bases). This CDR3 contains 14 residues. CDR1 and CDR2 (germline): GTSNPN, SVGIG (reference sequence). Trimming took 0 bases from V and 3 from J, leaving 10 bases between them. This chain's CDR3 is CAWSVTGVTDTQYF. The DNA for the CDR3 is TGTGCCTGGAGTGTAACGGGGGTGACAGATACGCAGTATTTT.

This chain links TRBV5-1 with TRBJ1-1, with 7 bases matching TRBD1. The junction had 3 bases not matched to a gene; V was cut back by 4 bases and J by 0 bases. This CDR3 spans 14 amino acids. CDR1 and CDR2 (germline): SGHRS, YFSETQ. The CDR3 DNA reads TGCGCCAGCAGCGGGGGACAGTTGAACACTGAAGCTTTCTTT. Its translation is CASSGGQLNTEAFF.